A single sample is the source of the 6 T cell receptor beta chains below, sequenced in a study of vaccination and CD4 T cells after COVID-19. Their antigen targets remain unknown. Treatment indicated: roughly 11-day PBMC culture with coronavirus spike peptide pools or control peptides (ViraFEST assay). Oncomine TCR Beta short-read sequencing was applied to DNA from cultured CD4+ T cells. Using its own MiXCR run on the PCR reads, TCRdb lists one record per CDR3 protein. The sample contains 11,000 or so distinct CDR3 sequences, 55% to 70% of which appear only once. Sequencing used CD4+ T cells from blood, cultured in vitro. The source is a human donor who had recovered from COVID-19.

The CDR3 nucleotides are TGTGCCAGCAGCAAAGGTGAGGGGTCTGAATCCTACGAGCAGTACTTC. Encoded protein: CASSKGEGSESYEQYF. This chain links TRBV21-1 with TRBJ2-7; the table's D call, TRBD1, was not checked against the DNA. TRBV21-1 constitutes a pseudogene. The CDR3 length is 16 residues.

The chain carries TRBV6-5 and TRBJ1-1, with TRBD1 identical over 11 bases. Germline V CDR1 and CDR2: MNHEY, SVGAGI. There are 17 residues in the CDR3. The junction had 7 bases not matched to a gene; V was cut back by 2 bases and J by 2 bases. The CDR3: CASSYGGTGGFNTEAFF. The CDR3 region has the DNA TGTGCCAGCAGTTACGGGGGGACAGGGGGGTTCAACACTGAAGCTTTCTTT.

V gene TRBV7-9 combines with J gene TRBJ2-7; maybe TRBD2 (5 bases). Trimming stripped 5 bases from V and 0 bases from J, with 11 bases between. The CDR3 extends over 14 amino acids. Germline CDR1 SEHNR, CDR2 FQNEAQ (reference sequence). CDR3 amino acids: CASSQPRDSYEQYF. CDR3 nucleotides: TGTGCCAGCAGCCAACCGAGGGACTCCTACGAGCAGTACTTC.

The chain uses TRBV6-1 and TRBJ2-2; a possible D gene is TRBD1 (6 bases). The CDR3 loop spans 14 amino acids. V lost 6 bases and J lost 1, with 9 bases in between. The germline V gene has CDR1 MNHNS and CDR2 SASEGT. This CDR3 is CASRKTGNTGELFF. Here the CDR3 DNA reads TGTGCCAGCAGAAAGACAGGGAACACCGGGGAGCTGTTTTTT.

CDR3 amino acids: CASSLGQASGEQYF. CDR3 DNA: TGTGCCAGCAGCTTAGGGCAGGCCAGCGGTGAGCAGTACTTC. This chain links TRBV7-9 with TRBJ2-7; perhaps TRBD2 as D (5 bases). The CDR3 is made up of 14 amino acids. V was cut by 1 base and J by 7 bases, with 14 bases left in between. Germline CDR1 and CDR2: SEHNR and FQNEAQ (reference sequence).

The chain couples TRBV27 to TRBJ1-2; TRBD1 matches at 7 bases. The CDR3 length is 15 residues. V lost 5 bases to trimming and J lost 2 bases; unmatched junction nucleotides: 8. Germline CDR1 reads MNHEY; CDR2 reads SMNVEV (reference sequence). CDR3 sequence reads: CASSLSATGNYGYTF. CDR3 coding DNA: TGTGCCAGCAGTCTCTCCGCGACAGGGAACTATGGCTACACCTTC.